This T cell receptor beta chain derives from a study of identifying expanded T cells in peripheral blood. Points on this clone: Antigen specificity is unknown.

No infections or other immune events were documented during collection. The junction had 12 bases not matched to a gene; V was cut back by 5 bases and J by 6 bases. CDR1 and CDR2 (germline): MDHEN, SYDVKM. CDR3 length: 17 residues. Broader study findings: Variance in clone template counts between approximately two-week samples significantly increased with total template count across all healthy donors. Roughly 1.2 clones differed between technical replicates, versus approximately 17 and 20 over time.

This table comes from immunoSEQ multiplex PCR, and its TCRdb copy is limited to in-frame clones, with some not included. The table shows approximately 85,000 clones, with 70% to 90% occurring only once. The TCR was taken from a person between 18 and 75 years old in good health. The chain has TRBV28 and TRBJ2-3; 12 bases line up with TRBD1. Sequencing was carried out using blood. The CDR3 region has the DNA TGTGCCAGCAGTCGGATCGTGGGACAGGGGGCTGTGGATACGCAGTATTTT. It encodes CASSRIVGQGAVDTQYF.